Below are 30 T cell receptor beta chains sequenced from a single sample in a study of identical twins (dated by TCRdb to 2016 to 2018). Libraries were constructed by 5' RACE. For sequencing, an Illumina HiSeq 2000 was employed. The public reads were run again by TCRdb, first through fastp at Q25 and then through MiXCR, and only productive beta chains were kept. Rows with one shared CDR3 protein collapse into an entry with the most common genes and DNA. The sample table holds 200,000 to 300,000 distinct CDR3 sequences, of which roughly 13% were seen once. Approximately 4% of the sample comes from the top ten. In addition, the sample was reused for a study of yellow fever vaccine responses in identical twins.

Source material: memory (CD45RO+) T cells sorted from blood. The meaning of the sample's cell subset or site label: CD45RO+ enriched T cells. These receptors originate from a woman aged 18-29 years in good health.

This rearrangement joins TRBV29-1 to TRBJ1-1; D remains unclear. Germline lookup yields CDR1 SQVTM and CDR2 ANQGSEA. Trimming removed 8 bases at V and 8 bases at J, with 6 bases between. The CDR3 is 8 residues long. The CDR3 coding sequence is TGCAGCACGGAAGAAGCTTTCTTT. Its protein product is CSTEEAFF.

This clonotype was recorded many times. The CDR3 protein is CASSSTLMGTDTQYF. The CDR3 DNA reads as TGTGCCAGCAGCTCAACACTTATGGGCACAGATACGCAGTATTTT. The genes are TRBV7-2 and TRBJ2-3; D remains ambiguous. Germline values: CDR1 SGHTA, CDR2 FQGNSA. V gave up 4 bases and J gave up 1 base, with 12 bases separating them. This CDR3 contains 15 residues.

This clonotype was found many times. V is TRBV4-3 and J is TRBJ2-1; 9 nucleotides line up with TRBD2. Germline trimming cut 4 bases from V and 3 bases from J; bases unmatched to any gene: 7. The CDR3 covers 16 residues. Germline lookup yields CDR1 LGHNA and CDR2 YSLEER. Written as DNA, the CDR3 is TGCGCCAGCAGCCCCTCGACTAGCGGAGACTACAATGAGCAGTTCTTC. Amino acid sequence: CASSPSTSGDYNEQFF.

The table lists this clonotype with many counts. The chain employs TRBV20-1 and TRBJ2-1, with 9 bases matching TRBD2. The CDR3 contains 14 residues. Trimming at V came to 5 bases and at J to 9 bases, leaving 11 bases not matched to a gene. The V gene's germline CDR1 is DFQATT and CDR2 SNEGSKA (reference sequence). The CDR3 here is CSARGREGHIEQFF. CDR3 DNA sequence: TGCAGTGCTCGGGGGCGGGAGGGCCATATTGAGCAGTTCTTC.

This clonotype was found a few times. J is TRBJ2-1 and V is TRBV7-6, with 9 bases aligning to TRBD1. The CDR3 is 15 residues long. CDR1 is SGHVS, CDR2 FNYEAQ, per germline. J lost 7 bases, V lost 3 bases, and 7 bases had no gene match. The chain's CDR3 is CASSLEGQGLNEQFF. The CDR3, as DNA: TGTGCCAGCAGCTTGGAGGGACAGGGATTGAATGAGCAGTTCTTC.

This chain joins TRBV9 and TRBJ1-5, with D uncertain. Trimming stripped 0 bases from V and 8 bases from J, with 12 bases between. Germline-derived CDR1 and CDR2 are SGDLS and YYNGEE. The CDR3 length is 14 residues. The CDR3 DNA sequence: TGTGCCAGCAGCGTAGCTTTAGTAGGAGAGCCCCAGCATTTT. It is translated as CASSVALVGEPQHF.

Worth noting for this clonotype: A much larger clone differs from this one at a single base, so this may be a read error. No conserved phenylalanine or tryptophan is present at the end of the CDR3, so a read error is the likely explanation. The chain is built from TRBV28 and TRBJ2-7; D gene unclear. The CDR3 loop spans 14 amino acids. With 4 bases removed from V and 6 bases from J, the gap between germline ends came to 16 bases. Germline CDR1 MDHEN, CDR2 SYDVKM. CDR3 sequence reads: CASSSKPDLVEQYL. CDR3 nucleotide sequence: TGTGCCAGCAGTTCAAAACCCGACTTGGTCGAGCAGTACCTC.

A remark on this clonotype: One end of the junction fails to match germline, which may point to a read error. The V gene is TRBV12-3 or TRBV12-4, the J gene TRBJ2-1; weak D call: TRBD1 (5 bases). This CDR3 comprises 18 residues. CDR3 sequence: CACSPAPTWTTSYNEQFF. Written as DNA, the CDR3 is TGTGCCTGCAGTCCGGCCCCTACCTGGACAACCTCCTACAATGAGCAGTTCTTC.

About this clonotype itself: The junction and the germline gene differ at one end; a read error may be behind it. The V call is TRBV5-5, the J call TRBJ2-4; 11 bases are shared with TRBD2. The CDR3 extends over 17 amino acids. CDR1 and CDR2 (germline): SGHKS, YYEKEE (reference sequence). The DNA of the CDR3 is TGTACCAGCAGCTTGGTTATAGCGGGAGGGCCTAAAAACATTCAGTACTTC. Protein sequence: CTSSLVIAGGPKNIQYF.

This clonotype was counted a few times. The V gene is TRBV20-1, the J gene TRBJ2-3; D is perhaps TRBD1 (6 bases). Germline V lookup: CDR1 DFQATT, CDR2 SNEGSKA (reference sequence). V was shortened by 5 bases and J by 5 bases, with 14 bases between the two germline ends. The CDR3 totals 13 residues. The CDR3 DNA follows: TGCAGTGCTCTCCACAGGGTAGGAGATACGCAGTATTTT. This encodes CSALHRVGDTQYF.

The chain recombines TRBV24-1 with TRBJ2-1, with 8 bases that match TRBD2. Germline trimming cut 5 bases from V and 4 bases from J; bases unmatched to any gene: 9. The CDR3 totals 16 residues. The germline V gene encodes CDR1 KGHDR and CDR2 SFDVKD. CDR3 nucleotides: TGTGCCACCAGTGCCGGCGGGAGCGGGGGATACAATGAGCAGTTCTTC. It codes for CATSAGGSGGYNEQFF.

This clonotype was picked up a small number of times. This chain connects TRBV7-2 to TRBJ2-1; unclear D gene. The CDR3 is 15 residues long. Trimming pared 3 bases from V and 4 bases from J, leaving 13 bases between. Germline V gene sequence: CDR1 SGHTA, CDR2 FQGNSA. CDR3: CASSFGQGNYNEQFF. CDR3 DNA: TGTGCCAGCAGCTTCGGCCAAGGGAATTACAATGAGCAGTTCTTC.

This clonotype was picked up a small number of times. V is TRBV7-2 and J is TRBJ2-3; 7 nucleotides match TRBD1. Per the germline V gene, CDR1 is SGHTA and CDR2 is FQGNSA. V lost 3 bases and J lost 6; bases outside the gene matches: 6. The CDR3 consists of 14 residues. CDR3 protein: CASSFTGARDTQYF. CDR3 coding DNA: TGTGCCAGCAGCTTTACAGGGGCACGGGATACGCAGTATTTT.

This clonotype was recorded a few times. The chain uses TRBV25-1 and TRBJ2-3, with D perhaps matching TRBD1 (5 bases). The CDR3 sequence is 16 residues long. Per the germline V gene, CDR1 is MGHDK and CDR2 is SYGVNS. Trimming left V 6 bases short and J 7 bases short, with 23 bases between. CDR3 sequence: CASSTTTVLRTNTQYF. The CDR3 DNA sequence: TGTGCCAGCAGCACGACGACAGTGCTCCGCACGAATACGCAGTATTTT.

The chain employs TRBV27 and TRBJ2-5; 8 nucleotides match TRBD1. CDR3 length: 15 residues. CDR1 is MNHEY and CDR2 is SMNVEV in the germline V gene (reference sequence). The J segment lost 0 bases and the V segment lost 5 bases, leaving 5 bases of the junction unmatched. For the CDR3, the DNA is TGTGCCAGCAGTATACTACAGGGGGACCAAGAGACCCAGTACTTC. This encodes CASSILQGDQETQYF.

The gene calls are TRBV12-3 or TRBV12-4 and TRBJ2-2; 8 bases are shared with TRBD2. Trimming took 2 bases from V and 6 from J; bases not matched to a gene: 5. The CDR3 consists of 15 residues. The CDR3 DNA reads TGTGCCAGCAGTTTATATCGGGGGGGATCCGGGGAGCTGTTTTTT. Translation gives CASSLYRGGSGELFF.

This clonotype was seen a few times. The V and J genes are TRBV5-5 and TRBJ2-1; TRBD2 matches 10 bases. The germline V gene has CDR1 SGHKS and CDR2 YYEKEE (reference sequence). The ends lost 4 bases at V and 5 bases at J; junction bases unmatched: 9. This CDR3 comprises 16 residues. This CDR3 is CASSTISGGLNNEQFF. The CDR3 DNA is TGTGCCAGCAGCACGATTAGCGGGGGGTTAAACAATGAGCAGTTCTTC.

The chain recombines TRBV4-3 with TRBJ2-2; tentatively, D is TRBD2 (5 bases). The germline V gene encodes CDR1 LGHNA and CDR2 YSLEER. The CDR3 spans 15 residues. Trimming cost V 4 bases and J 1 base, with 10 bases left between them. The CDR3 is CASSRRVLNTGELFF. The DNA of the CDR3 is TGCGCCAGCAGCCGGCGGGTATTGAACACCGGGGAGCTGTTTTTT.

The chain couples TRBV11-3 to TRBJ2-1, with 13 bases aligning to TRBD2. CDR3 length: 16 residues. Trimming at V came to 4 bases and at J to 8 bases, leaving 8 bases not matched to a gene. The germline V gene has CDR1 SGHNT and CDR2 YENEEA. The CDR3 region has the DNA TGTGCCAGCAGCTCAGGACTAGCGGGAGAATTGGATGAGCAGTTCTTC. Translated: CASSSGLAGELDEQFF.

The chain uses TRBV6-1 and TRBJ1-2; D not resolved. This CDR3 comprises 11 residues. The germline V and J ends were trimmed by 9 bases and 1 base, with 6 bases remaining between them. The germline V gene has CDR1 MNHNS and CDR2 SASEGT. The CDR3 loop is CAREDNYGYTF. The CDR3, as DNA: TGTGCCAGGGAGGATAACTATGGCTACACCTTC.

V is TRBV27 and J is TRBJ2-1; D is unresolved. Trimming took 2 bases from V and 9 from J, leaving 11 bases between them. CDR3 length equals 13 residues. Per the germline V gene, CDR1 is MNHEY and CDR2 is SMNVEV (reference sequence). DNA for the CDR3: TGTGCCAGCAGTTTAAACCTCGGGTTTGAGCAGTTCTTC. It specifies CASSLNLGFEQFF.

There are many counts of this clonotype. This chain joins TRBV5-1 and TRBJ2-7; perhaps TRBD2 as D (5 bases). Germline values: CDR1 SGHRS, CDR2 YFSETQ. V gave up 1 base and J gave up 3 bases, with 8 bases separating them. CDR3 length: 13 residues. The CDR3 bases are TGCGCCAGCAGCTTGTACGGGGACTACGAGCAGTACTTC. It translates to CASSLYGDYEQYF.

This clonotype was seen more than once but under ten times. The genes are TRBV7-8 and TRBJ1-3; TRBD1 is a possible D gene (6 bases). The length of the CDR3 is 15 residues. Trimming removed 5 bases from V and 0 bases from J, with 11 bases in between. Germline V gene lookup returns CDR1 SGHVS and CDR2 FQNEAQ. CDR3 amino acids: CASSVPDSSGNTIYF. The CDR3 DNA reads TGTGCCAGCAGCGTCCCGGACAGCTCTGGAAACACCATATATTTT.

This clonotype has a count of ten or more. In DNA, the CDR3 is TGTGCCAGCAGTTTAGCTGGTAAGGGTGAAGCTTTCTTT. Protein product: CASSLAGKGEAFF. This sequence joins TRBV12-3 or TRBV12-4 and TRBJ1-1; no clear D gene. This CDR3 contains 13 residues. V was pared by 0 bases and J by 7 bases, with 9 bases between.

This clonotype occurred a few times. DNA for the CDR3: TGCGCCAGCAGCAAAGCGGGAGAGCCCGGGGAGCTGTTTTTT. Encoded protein: CASSKAGEPGELFF. The genes are TRBV5-1 and TRBJ2-2; TRBD2 matches 8 bases. CDR3 length: 14 amino acids. Trimming removed 4 bases from V and 6 bases from J; junction bases left unmatched: 5. Germline V gene data show CDR1 as SGHRS and CDR2 as YFSETQ.

A few counts support this clonotype. The V gene is TRBV20-1, the J gene TRBJ2-7, with 7 nucleotides matching TRBD1. Germline assignment: CDR1 DFQATT and CDR2 SNEGSKA (reference sequence). The CDR3 totals 16 residues. V shed 3 bases and J 1 base; nucleotides not matched to a gene: 12. CDR3 region: CSASEAVGGKSYEQYF. The CDR3 DNA reads as TGCAGTGCTAGTGAGGCCGTAGGGGGCAAGTCCTACGAGCAGTACTTC.

The chain joins TRBV20-1 to TRBJ1-2; tentatively, D is TRBD1 (5 bases). V was shortened by 3 bases and J by 2 bases, with 10 bases between the two germline ends. Germline CDR1 DFQATT, CDR2 SNEGSKA (reference sequence). The CDR3 loop spans 13 amino acids. This CDR3 is CSARVGGNYGYTF. CDR3 DNA: TGCAGTGCTAGGGTGGGGGGAAACTATGGCTACACCTTC.

This clonotype was picked up many times. The V gene is TRBV5-1, the J gene TRBJ2-3, with D perhaps matching TRBD2 (6 bases). Trimming left V 5 bases short and J 2 bases short, with 9 bases between. The CDR3 is 13 amino acids. CDR1 is SGHRS and CDR2 is YFSETQ in the germline V gene. In DNA form, the CDR3 reads TGCGCCAGCAGGTGGGACTTCACAGATACGCAGTATTTT. Amino acid sequence: CASRWDFTDTQYF. Full variable domain (outside the CDR3, taken from reference TRBV5-1 and TRBJ2-3): KAGVTQTPRYLIKTRGQQVTLSCSPISGHRSVSWYQQTPGQGLQFLFEYFSETQRNKGNFPGRFSGRQFSNSRSEMNVSTLELGDSALYLCASRWDFTDTQYFGPGTRLTVL.

J is TRBJ2-3 and V is TRBV4-3; 7 nucleotides line up with TRBD2. The CDR3 consists of 16 residues. The V gene's germline CDR1 is LGHNA and CDR2 YSLEER. V dropped 3 bases and J dropped 4; count of bases not matched to a gene: 10. The chain's CDR3 is CASSQDVTSTADTQYF. DNA for the CDR3: TGCGCCAGCAGCCAGGATGTGACTAGCACCGCAGATACGCAGTATTTT.

This clonotype was counted many times. The genes are TRBV3-1 and TRBJ2-3; tentatively, D is TRBD1 (5 bases). CDR1 and CDR2 (germline): LGHDT, YNNKEL (reference sequence). The length of the CDR3 is 12 residues. V was shortened by 3 bases and J by 9 bases, with 10 bases between the two germline ends. CDR3 DNA: TGTGCCAGCAGCCATAGGGGTGAAACGCAGTATTTT. Its translation is CASSHRGETQYF.